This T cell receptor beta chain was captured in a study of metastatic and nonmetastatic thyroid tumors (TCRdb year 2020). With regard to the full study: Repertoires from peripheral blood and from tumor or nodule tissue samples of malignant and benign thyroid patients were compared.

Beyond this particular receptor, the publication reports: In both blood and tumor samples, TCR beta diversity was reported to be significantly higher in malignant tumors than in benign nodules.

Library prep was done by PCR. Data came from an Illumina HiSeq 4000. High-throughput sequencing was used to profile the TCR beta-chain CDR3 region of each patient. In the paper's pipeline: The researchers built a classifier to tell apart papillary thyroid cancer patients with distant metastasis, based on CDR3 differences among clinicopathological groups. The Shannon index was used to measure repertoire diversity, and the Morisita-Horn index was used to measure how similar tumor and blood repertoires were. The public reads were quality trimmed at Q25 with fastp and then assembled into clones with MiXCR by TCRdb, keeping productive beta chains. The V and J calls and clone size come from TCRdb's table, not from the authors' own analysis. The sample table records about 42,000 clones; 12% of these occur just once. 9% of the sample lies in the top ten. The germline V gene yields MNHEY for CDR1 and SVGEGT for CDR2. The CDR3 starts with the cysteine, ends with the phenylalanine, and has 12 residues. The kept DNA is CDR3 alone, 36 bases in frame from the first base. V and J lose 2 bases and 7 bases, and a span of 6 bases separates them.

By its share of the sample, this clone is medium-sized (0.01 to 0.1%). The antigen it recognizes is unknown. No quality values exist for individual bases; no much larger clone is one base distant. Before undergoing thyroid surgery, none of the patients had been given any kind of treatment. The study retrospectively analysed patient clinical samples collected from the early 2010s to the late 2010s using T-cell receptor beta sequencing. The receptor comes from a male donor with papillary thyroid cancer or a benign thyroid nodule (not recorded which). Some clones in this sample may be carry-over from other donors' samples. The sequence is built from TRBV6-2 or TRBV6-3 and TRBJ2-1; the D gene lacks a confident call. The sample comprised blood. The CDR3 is CASSYRANEQFF. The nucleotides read TGTGCCAGCAGTTACAGGGCTAATGAGCAGTTCTTC.